A selection of T cell receptor beta chains follows, all from one sample in a study of graft-versus-host responses after intestinal transplantation. No antigens are known for them. TCRdb's table, derived via immunoSEQ multiplex PCR, lists solely in-frame clones and lacks some. The sample lists some 110,000 clones, more than 85% occurring once. This specimen was unstimulated CD8+ T cells sorted from spleen or lymph node cells, taken before transplant. These receptors were collected from a human donor who was the organ donor for an intestinal transplant. Each CDR3 is given with its conserved first and last residue. A D gene is named only where the DNA matches it firmly. Size tells how often a clone was seen (once, few, many) or the class of an expanded clone, and some rows leave it out.

size: NA; J: TRBJ2-1; D: TRBD2; V: TRBV4-1; CDR3: CASSQDTSGDNEQFF; DNA: TGCGCCAGCAGCCAAGACACTAGCGGAGACAATGAGCAGTTCTTC
size: NA; J: TRBJ1-1; D: NA; V: TRBV12-5; CDR3: CASRGGKDTEAFF; DNA: TGTGCTAGTAGGGGGGGGAAGGACACTGAAGCTTTCTTT
size: NA; J: TRBJ2-7; D: TRBD1; V: TRBV7-8; CDR3: CASSLVGQLYEQYF; DNA: TGTGCCAGCAGCTTAGTGGGACAGTTATACGAGCAGTACTTC
size: once; J: TRBJ1-1; D: NA; V: TRBV5-3; CDR3: CASSLGSQQGRGAFF; DNA: TGTGCCAGCAGCTTGGGATCTCAACAGGGCCGGGGGGCTTTCTTT
size: NA; J: TRBJ2-7; D: TRBD2; V: TRBV6-5; CDR3: CASTTTSGSTYEQYF; DNA: TGTGCCAGCACTACAACTAGCGGGAGCACCTACGAGCAGTACTTC
size: NA; J: TRBJ2-3; D: TRBD1; V: TRBV10-3; CDR3: CAIRPHQGASTDTQYF; DNA: TGTGCCATCAGGCCCCACCAGGGGGCTAGCACAGATACGCAGTATTTT
size: NA; J: TRBJ2-7; D: TRBD2; V: TRBV14; CDR3: CASSQDSGRRYEQYF; DNA: TGTGCCAGCAGCCAAGATTCCGGGAGGCGGTACGAGCAGTACTTC
size: NA; J: TRBJ2-2; D: NA; V: TRBV5-4; CDR3: CASSLGGTGELFF; DNA: TGTGCCAGCAGCTTGGGAGGGACCGGGGAGCTGTTTTTT
size: NA; J: TRBJ2-2; D: NA; V: TRBV6-5; CDR3: CASSYMAGETGELFF; DNA: TGTGCCAGCAGTTACATGGCAGGGGAAACCGGGGAGCTGTTTTTT
size: NA; J: TRBJ2-3; D: NA; V: TRBV11-2; CDR3: CASSLGTDTQYF; DNA: TGTGCCAGCAGCTTAGGCACAGATACGCAGTATTTT
size: NA; J: TRBJ2-5; D: TRBD1; V: TRBV11-2; CDR3: CASSGQDRERETQYF; DNA: TGTGCCAGCTCTGGTCAGGACAGGGAGAGGGAGACCCAGTACTTC
size: once; J: TRBJ2-1; D: NA; V: TRBV6-6; CDR3: CASSYSTNEQFF; DNA: TGTGCCAGCAGTTACTCGACCAATGAGCAGTTCTTC
size: NA; J: TRBJ2-1; D: NA; V: TRBV21-1; CDR3: CASSKKTSGGYNEQFF; DNA: TGTGCCAGCAGCAAAAAGACTAGCGGGGGCTACAATGAGCAGTTCTTC
size: NA; J: TRBJ1-2; D: NA; V: TRBV4-1; CDR3: CASSQGLGHYGYTF; DNA: TGCGCCAGCAGCCAAGGACTCGGGCACTATGGCTACACCTTC
size: NA; J: TRBJ1-2; D: TRBD1; V: TRBV5-4; CDR3: CASSPRDSYGYTF; DNA: TGTGCCAGCAGCCCCCGGGACAGCTATGGCTACACCTTC
size: NA; J: TRBJ2-7; D: TRBD2; V: TRBV28; CDR3: CASSFSPSGNYEQYF; DNA: TGTGCCAGCAGTTTTAGTCCTAGCGGAAACTACGAGCAGTACTTC
size: few; J: TRBJ2-1; D: NA; V: TRBV7-9; CDR3: CASSLLGPSRYNEQFF; DNA: TGTGCCAGCAGCTTATTGGGGCCTAGCAGGTACAATGAGCAGTTCTTC
size: NA; J: TRBJ2-1; D: NA; V: TRBV28; CDR3: CATLEAGLQNEQFF; DNA: TGTGCCACCCTCGAGGCAGGGCTACAAAATGAGCAGTTCTTC
size: NA; J: TRBJ2-1; D: TRBD2; V: TRBV4-1; CDR3: CASSQAQREPYNEQFF; DNA: TGCGCCAGCAGCCAAGCTCAGCGGGAGCCCTACAATGAGCAGTTCTTC
size: NA; J: TRBJ1-2; D: NA; V: TRBV19; CDR3: CASSPRGSGYTF; DNA: TGTGCCAGTAGTCCCAGGGGAAGCGGCTACACCTTC
size: NA; J: TRBJ2-1; D: NA; V: TRBV18; CDR3: CASSPRTRGQQFF; DNA: TGTGCCAGCTCACCAAGAACGCGGGGCCAGCAGTTCTTC
size: NA; J: TRBJ2-4; D: TRBD1; V: TRBV27; CDR3: CASSANRDRKNIQYF; DNA: TGTGCCAGCAGCGCAAACCGGGACAGGAAAAACATTCAGTACTTC
size: NA; J: TRBJ2-1; D: NA; V: TRBV19; CDR3: CASKWRDEQFF; DNA: TGTGCCAGTAAGTGGCGGGATGAGCAGTTCTTC
size: NA; J: TRBJ2-1; D: NA; V: TRBV27; CDR3: CASSWGSGNEQFF; DNA: TGTGCCAGCAGTTGGGGGAGCGGGAATGAGCAGTTCTTC
size: NA; J: TRBJ2-1; D: TRBD2; V: TRBV4-1; CDR3: CASRSGSRNEQFF; DNA: TGCGCCAGCAGAAGCGGGAGTCGGAATGAGCAGTTCTTC
size: NA; J: TRBJ2-5; D: TRBD2; V: TRBV10-3; CDR3: CAIGTSGRQQETQYF; DNA: TGTGCCATAGGGACTAGCGGGAGACAACAAGAGACCCAGTACTTC
size: NA; J: TRBJ2-3; D: NA; V: TRBV2; CDR3: CASSEALVSSTDTQYF; DNA: TGTGCCAGCAGTGAAGCGCTGGTATCTAGCACAGATACGCAGTATTTT
size: NA; J: TRBJ2-7; D: NA; V: TRBV28; CDR3: CASSLGFGTSSYEQYF; DNA: TGTGCCAGCAGTTTAGGTTTCGGGACAAGCTCCTACGAGCAGTACTTC
size: few; J: TRBJ2-1; D: NA; V: TRBV7-9; CDR3: CASSLGLYNEQFF; DNA: TGTGCCAGCAGCTTAGGGCTCTACAATGAGCAGTTCTTC
size: once; J: TRBJ1-2; D: NA; V: TRBV16; CDR3: CASSPGTGSNGYTF; DNA: TGTGCCAGCAGCCCCGGAACAGGAAGCAATGGCTACACCTTC
size: NA; J: TRBJ2-7; D: TRBD2; V: TRBV27; CDR3: CASSPLTLAGAYEQYF; DNA: TGTGCCAGCAGTCCACTTACTTTAGCGGGAGCCTACGAGCAGTACTTC
size: NA; J: TRBJ2-5; D: TRBD2; V: TRBV5-1; CDR3: CASSLFPSREETQYF; DNA: TGCGCCAGCAGCTTGTTTCCCTCGCGGGAGGAGACCCAGTACTTC
size: NA; J: TRBJ2-5; D: TRBD2; V: TRBV11-2; CDR3: CASSLVSGETQYF; DNA: TGTGCCAGCAGCTTAGTTAGCGGGGAGACCCAGTACTTC
size: NA; J: TRBJ2-7; D: TRBD2; V: TRBV9; CDR3: CASSVGGLGVDEQYF; DNA: TGTGCCAGCAGCGTAGGGGGACTAGGAGTCGACGAGCAGTACTTC
size: NA; J: TRBJ2-1; D: TRBD2; V: TRBV29-1; CDR3: CSVEGLAAKLYNEQFF; DNA: TGCAGCGTTGAGGGACTAGCGGCCAAACTATACAATGAGCAGTTCTTC
size: NA; J: TRBJ2-7; D: NA; V: TRBV30; CDR3: CAWSEAPKLQYF; DNA: TGTGCCTGGAGTGAGGCCCCAAAGCTGCAGTACTTC
size: NA; J: TRBJ2-7; D: NA; V: TRBV14; CDR3: CASSQAGSYEQYF; DNA: TGTGCCAGCAGCCAAGCAGGGTCCTACGAGCAGTACTTC
size: NA; J: TRBJ1-5; D: NA; V: TRBV2; CDR3: CASSEAIGSLGLGPQHF; DNA: TGTGCCAGCAGTGAAGCTATAGGGTCGTTGGGGTTGGGGCCCCAGCATTTT
size: NA; J: TRBJ2-7; D: TRBD2; V: TRBV25-1; CDR3: CASSEIGAGEGEQYF; DNA: TGTGCCAGCAGTGAAATAGGAGCGGGAGAGGGCGAGCAGTACTTC
size: NA; J: TRBJ2-3; D: TRBD2; V: TRBV7-6; CDR3: CASSQRAGGTDTQYF; DNA: TGTGCCAGCAGCCAGAGAGCGGGAGGCACAGATACGCAGTATTTT
size: NA; J: TRBJ2-7; D: NA; V: TRBV7-6; CDR3: CASSQEPGIPIYEQYF; DNA: TGTGCCAGCAGTCAAGAGCCGGGAATACCTATCTACGAGCAGTACTTC
size: NA; J: TRBJ2-5; D: NA; V: TRBV6-1; CDR3: CASRTTGKETQYF; DNA: TGTGCCAGCAGGACAACAGGGAAGGAGACCCAGTACTTC
size: NA; J: TRBJ1-3; D: NA; V: TRBV9; CDR3: CASSVGGGVGNTIYF; DNA: TGTGCCAGCAGCGTAGGGGGAGGCGTTGGAAACACCATATATTTT
size: NA; J: TRBJ2-1; D: NA; V: TRBV19; CDR3: CASSIVTSSYNEQFF; DNA: TGTGCCAGTAGTATAGTGACGAGCTCCTACAATGAGCAGTTCTTC
size: NA; J: TRBJ2-7; D: TRBD2; V: TRBV27; CDR3: CASTSLVLAGVAYEQYF; DNA: TGTGCCAGCACCTCACTTGTCCTAGCGGGAGTAGCTTACGAGCAGTACTTC
size: NA; J: TRBJ1-3; D: NA; V: TRBV4-2; CDR3: CASSPATDSGNTIYF; DNA: TGTGCCAGCAGCCCCGCTACGGACTCTGGAAACACCATATATTTT
size: NA; J: TRBJ1-1; D: NA; V: TRBV5-5; CDR3: CASSLDSGAGGAFF; DNA: TGTGCCAGCAGCCTTGACTCGGGTGCCGGGGGAGCTTTCTTT
size: NA; J: TRBJ2-5; D: NA; V: TRBV11-2; CDR3: CASSLNLGLAETQYF; DNA: TGTGCCAGCAGCTTAAATCTAGGGCTAGCGGAGACCCAGTACTTC
size: NA; J: TRBJ1-5; D: NA; V: TRBV7-9; CDR3: CASSDSVLVGGDQPQHF; DNA: TGTGCCAGCAGCGATTCCGTCCTTGTAGGGGGGGATCAGCCCCAGCATTTT
size: NA; J: TRBJ2-1; D: TRBD2; V: TRBV30; CDR3: CAWSVRTSGGYNEQFF; DNA: TGTGCCTGGAGTGTTAGGACTAGCGGGGGCTACAATGAGCAGTTCTTC
size: NA; J: TRBJ1-1; D: NA; V: TRBV15; CDR3: CATSVRAGDTEAFF; DNA: TGTGCCACCAGCGTCAGGGCCGGGGACACTGAAGCTTTCTTT
size: NA; J: TRBJ2-1; D: NA; V: TRBV7-2; CDR3: CASSRGGSGLTYNEQFF; DNA: TGTGCCAGCAGCCGGGGTGGGAGCGGACTTACCTACAATGAGCAGTTCTTC